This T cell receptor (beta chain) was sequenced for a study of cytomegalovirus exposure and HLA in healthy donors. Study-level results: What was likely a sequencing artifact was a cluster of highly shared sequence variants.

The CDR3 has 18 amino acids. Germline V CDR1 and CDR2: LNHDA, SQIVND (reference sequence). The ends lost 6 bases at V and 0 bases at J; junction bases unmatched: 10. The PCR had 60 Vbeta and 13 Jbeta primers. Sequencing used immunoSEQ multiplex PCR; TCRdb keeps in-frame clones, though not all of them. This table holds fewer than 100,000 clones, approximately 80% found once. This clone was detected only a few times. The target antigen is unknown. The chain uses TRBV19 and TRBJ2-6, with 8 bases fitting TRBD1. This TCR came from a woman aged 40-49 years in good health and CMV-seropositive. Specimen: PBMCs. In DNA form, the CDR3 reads TGTGCCAGTAGGAGAACTACAGGGGGGAACTCTGGGGCCAACGTCCTGACTTTC. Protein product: CASRRTTGGNSGANVLTF.